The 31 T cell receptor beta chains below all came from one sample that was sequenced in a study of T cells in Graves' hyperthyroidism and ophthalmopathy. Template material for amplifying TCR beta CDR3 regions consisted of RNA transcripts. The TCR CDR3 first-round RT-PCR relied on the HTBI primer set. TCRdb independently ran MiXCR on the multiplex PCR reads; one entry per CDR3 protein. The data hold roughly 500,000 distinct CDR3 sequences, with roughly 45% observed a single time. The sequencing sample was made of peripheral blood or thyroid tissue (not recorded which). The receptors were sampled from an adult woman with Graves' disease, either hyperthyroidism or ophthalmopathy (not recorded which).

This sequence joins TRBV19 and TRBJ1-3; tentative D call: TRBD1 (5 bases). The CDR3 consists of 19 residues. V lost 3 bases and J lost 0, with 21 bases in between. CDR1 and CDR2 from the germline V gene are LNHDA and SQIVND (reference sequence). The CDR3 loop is CASSIPGGARSFSGNTIYF. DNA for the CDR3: TGTGCCAGTAGTATCCCCGGCGGGGCCCGGTCCTTCTCTGGAAACACCATATATTTT.

As DNA, the CDR3 is TGTGCCATCAGCGAGAGGACTAGCGGGAGCACCGGGGAGCTGTTTTTT. Translation: CAISERTSGSTGELFF. The rearrangement joins TRBV10-3 to TRBJ2-2, with 13 bases fitting TRBD2. Losses at the gene ends were 6 bases for V and 4 bases for J; bases not matched to a gene: 5. This CDR3 has 16 residues. The V gene's germline CDR1 is ENHRY and CDR2 SYGVKD.

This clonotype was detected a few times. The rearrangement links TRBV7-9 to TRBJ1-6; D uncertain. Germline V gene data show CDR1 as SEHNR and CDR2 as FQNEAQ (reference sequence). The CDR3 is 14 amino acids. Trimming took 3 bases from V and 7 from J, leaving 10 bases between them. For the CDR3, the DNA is TGTGCCAGCAGCTTTGTCAGAACAAATTCACCCCTCCACTTT. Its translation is CASSFVRTNSPLHF. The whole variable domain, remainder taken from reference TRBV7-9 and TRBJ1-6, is DTGVSQNPRHKITKRGQNVTFRCDPISEHNRLYWYRQTLGQGPEFLTYFQNEAQLEKSRLLSDRFSAERPKGSFSTLEIQRTEQGDSAMYLCASSFVRTNSPLHFGNGTRLTVT.

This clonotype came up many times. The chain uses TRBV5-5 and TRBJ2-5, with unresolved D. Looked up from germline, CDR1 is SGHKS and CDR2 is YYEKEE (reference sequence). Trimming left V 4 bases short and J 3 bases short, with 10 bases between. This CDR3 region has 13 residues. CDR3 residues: CASSLGSKETQYF. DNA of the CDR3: TGTGCCAGCAGCCTCGGCAGCAAAGAGACCCAGTACTTC.

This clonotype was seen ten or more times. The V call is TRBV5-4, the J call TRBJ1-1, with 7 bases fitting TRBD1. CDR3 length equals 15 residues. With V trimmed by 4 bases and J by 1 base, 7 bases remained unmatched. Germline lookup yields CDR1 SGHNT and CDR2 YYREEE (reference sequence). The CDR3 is CASSPDRVRNTEAFF. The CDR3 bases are TGTGCCAGCAGCCCCGACAGGGTACGGAACACTGAAGCTTTCTTT. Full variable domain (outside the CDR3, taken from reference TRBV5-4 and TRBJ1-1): ETGVTQSPTHLIKTRGQQVTLRCSSQSGHNTVSWYQQALGQGPQFIFQYYREEENGRGNFPPRFSGLQFPNYSSELNVNALELDDSALYLCASSPDRVRNTEAFFGQGTRLTVV.

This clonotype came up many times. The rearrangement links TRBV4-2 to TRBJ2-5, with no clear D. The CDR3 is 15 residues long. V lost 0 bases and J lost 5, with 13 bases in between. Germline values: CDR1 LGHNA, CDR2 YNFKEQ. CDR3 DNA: TGTGCCAGCAGCCAAGAAGGAGCGACCAGGGAGACCCAGTACTTC. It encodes CASSQEGATRETQYF.

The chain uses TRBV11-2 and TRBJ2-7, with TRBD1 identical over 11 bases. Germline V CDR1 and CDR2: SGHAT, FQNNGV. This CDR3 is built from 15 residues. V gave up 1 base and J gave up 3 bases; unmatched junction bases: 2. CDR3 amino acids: CASSLGTGGNYEQYF. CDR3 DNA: TGTGCCAGCAGCTTAGGGACAGGGGGCAACTACGAGCAGTACTTC.

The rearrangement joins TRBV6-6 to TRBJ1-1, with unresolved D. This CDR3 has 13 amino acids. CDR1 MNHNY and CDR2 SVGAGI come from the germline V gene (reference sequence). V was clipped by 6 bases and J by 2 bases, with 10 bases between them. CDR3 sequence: CASSATYNTEAFF. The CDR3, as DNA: TGTGCCAGCAGCGCTACCTACAACACTGAAGCTTTCTTT.

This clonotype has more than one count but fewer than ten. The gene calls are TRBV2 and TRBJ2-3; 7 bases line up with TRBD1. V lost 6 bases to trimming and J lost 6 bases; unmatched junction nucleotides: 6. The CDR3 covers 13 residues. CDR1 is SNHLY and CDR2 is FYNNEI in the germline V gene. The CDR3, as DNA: TGTGCCAGCAGCTTAGAACAGGGGGATACGCAGTATTTT. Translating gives CASSLEQGDTQYF.

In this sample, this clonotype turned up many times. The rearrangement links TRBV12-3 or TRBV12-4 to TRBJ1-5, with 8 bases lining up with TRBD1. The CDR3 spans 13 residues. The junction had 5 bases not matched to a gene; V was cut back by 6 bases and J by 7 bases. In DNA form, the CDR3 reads TGTGCCAGCAGCCGACAGGGGTCCCAGCCCCAGCATTTT. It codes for CASSRQGSQPQHF.

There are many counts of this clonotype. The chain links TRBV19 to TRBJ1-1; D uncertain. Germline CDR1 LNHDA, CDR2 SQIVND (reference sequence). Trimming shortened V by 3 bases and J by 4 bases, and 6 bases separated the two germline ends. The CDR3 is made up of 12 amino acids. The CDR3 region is CASSMAGTEAFF. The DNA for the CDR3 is TGTGCCAGTAGTATGGCTGGCACTGAAGCTTTCTTT.

This CDR3 reads CASSFQVQLDGYTF. CDR3 DNA sequence: TGTGCCAGCAGTTTTCAAGTACAGCTCGATGGCTACACCTTC. V is TRBV12-3 or TRBV12-4 and J is TRBJ1-2; D not certain. The CDR3 is 14 amino acids. Deletions cut 3 bases from V and 6 bases from J, with 14 bases between.

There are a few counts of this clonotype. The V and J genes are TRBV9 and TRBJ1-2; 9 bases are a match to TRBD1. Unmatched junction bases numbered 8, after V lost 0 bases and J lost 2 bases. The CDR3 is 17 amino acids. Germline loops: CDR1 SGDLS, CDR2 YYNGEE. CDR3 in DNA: TGTGCCAGCAGCGTAGAGCGGACAGGGGTCTCAAACTATGGCTACACCTTC. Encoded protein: CASSVERTGVSNYGYTF. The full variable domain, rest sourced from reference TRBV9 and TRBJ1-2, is DSGVTQTPKHLITATGQRVTLRCSPRSGDLSVYWYQQSLDQGLQFLIQYYNGEERAKGNILERFSAQQFPDLHSELNLSSLELGDSALYFCASSVERTGVSNYGYTFGSGTRLTVV.

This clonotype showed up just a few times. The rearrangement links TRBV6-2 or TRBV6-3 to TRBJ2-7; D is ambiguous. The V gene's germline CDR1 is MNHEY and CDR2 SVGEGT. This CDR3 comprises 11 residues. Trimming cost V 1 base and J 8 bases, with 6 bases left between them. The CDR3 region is CASSYYGQQYF. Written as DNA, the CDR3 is TGTGCCAGCAGTTACTACGGGCAGCAGTACTTC.

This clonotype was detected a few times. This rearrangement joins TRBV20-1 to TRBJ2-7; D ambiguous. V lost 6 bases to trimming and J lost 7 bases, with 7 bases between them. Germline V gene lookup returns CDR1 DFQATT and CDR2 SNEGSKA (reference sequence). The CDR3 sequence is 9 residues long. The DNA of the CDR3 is TGCAGTGCCCTTCAAGAGCAGTACTTC. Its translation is CSALQEQYF.

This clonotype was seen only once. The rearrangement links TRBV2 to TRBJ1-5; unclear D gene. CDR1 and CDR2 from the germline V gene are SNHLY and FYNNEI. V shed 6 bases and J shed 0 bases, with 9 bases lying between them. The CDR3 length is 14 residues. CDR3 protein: CASRGSYSNQPQHF. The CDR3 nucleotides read TGTGCCAGCAGGGGTTCCTATAGCAATCAGCCCCAGCATTTT.

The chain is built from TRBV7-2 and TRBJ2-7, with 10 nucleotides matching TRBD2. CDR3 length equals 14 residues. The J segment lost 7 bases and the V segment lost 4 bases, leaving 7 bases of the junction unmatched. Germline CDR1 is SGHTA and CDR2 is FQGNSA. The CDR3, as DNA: TGTGCCAGCAGCTCCCGGACTAGCGGAAATGAGCAGTACTTC. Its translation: CASSSRTSGNEQYF. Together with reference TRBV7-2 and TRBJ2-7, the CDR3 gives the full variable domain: GAGVSQSPSNKVTEKGKDVELRCDPISGHTALYWYRQSLGQGLEFLIYFQGNSAPDKSGLPSDRFSAERTGGSVSTLTIQRTQQEDSAVYLCASSSRTSGNEQYFGPGTRLTVT.

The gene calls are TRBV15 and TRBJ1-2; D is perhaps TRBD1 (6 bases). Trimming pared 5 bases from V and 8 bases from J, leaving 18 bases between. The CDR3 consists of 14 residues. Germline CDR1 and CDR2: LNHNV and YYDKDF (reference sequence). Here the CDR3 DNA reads TGTGCCACCAGCTTGAAGGCAGGGGACGGGGGCTACACCTTC. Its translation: CATSLKAGDGGYTF.

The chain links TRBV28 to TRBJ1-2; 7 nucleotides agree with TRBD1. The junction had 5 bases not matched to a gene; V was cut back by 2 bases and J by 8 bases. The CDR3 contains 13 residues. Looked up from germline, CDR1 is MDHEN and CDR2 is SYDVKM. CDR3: CASSLQTGFGYTF. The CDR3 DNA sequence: TGTGCCAGCAGTTTACAGACAGGGTTCGGCTACACCTTC.

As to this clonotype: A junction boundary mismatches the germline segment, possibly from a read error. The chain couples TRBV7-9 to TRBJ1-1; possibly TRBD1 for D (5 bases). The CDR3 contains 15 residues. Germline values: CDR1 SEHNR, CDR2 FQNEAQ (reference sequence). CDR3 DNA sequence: TGCGCCAGCAGCCAAGATGACAGACAGAACACTGAAGCTTTCTTT. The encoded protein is CASSQDDRQNTEAFF. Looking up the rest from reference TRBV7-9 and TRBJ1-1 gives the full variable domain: DTGVSQNPRHKITKRGQNVTFRCDPISEHNRLYWYRQTLGQGPEFLTYFQNEAQLEKSRLLSDRFSAERPKGSFSTLEIQRTEQGDSAMYLCASSQDDRQNTEAFFGQGTRLTVV.

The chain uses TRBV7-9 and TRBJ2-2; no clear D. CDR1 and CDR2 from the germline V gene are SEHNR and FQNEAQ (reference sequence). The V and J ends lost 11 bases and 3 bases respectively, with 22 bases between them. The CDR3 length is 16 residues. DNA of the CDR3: TGTGCCGACTCTCCGGTGCCGAACGCGGACACCGGGGAGCTGTTTTTT. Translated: CADSPVPNADTGELFF.

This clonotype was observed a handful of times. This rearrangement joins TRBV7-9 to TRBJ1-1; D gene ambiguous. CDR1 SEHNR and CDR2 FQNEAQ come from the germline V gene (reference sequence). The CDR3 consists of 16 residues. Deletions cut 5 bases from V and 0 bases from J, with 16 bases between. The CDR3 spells CASSPPTDPLNTEAFF. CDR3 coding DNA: TGTGCCAGCAGCCCACCTACGGACCCCTTGAACACTGAAGCTTTCTTT.

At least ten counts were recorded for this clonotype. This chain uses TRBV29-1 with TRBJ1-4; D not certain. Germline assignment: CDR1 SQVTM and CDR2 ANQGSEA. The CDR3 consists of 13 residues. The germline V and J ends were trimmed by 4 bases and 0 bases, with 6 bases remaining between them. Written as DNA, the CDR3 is TGCAGCGTTGGAACTTCAACTAATGAAAAACTGTTTTTT. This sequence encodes CSVGTSTNEKLFF.

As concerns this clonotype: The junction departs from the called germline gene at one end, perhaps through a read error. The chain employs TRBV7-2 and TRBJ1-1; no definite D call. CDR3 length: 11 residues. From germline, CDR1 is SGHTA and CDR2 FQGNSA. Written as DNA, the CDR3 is TGTGCCAGCAGCCCCGACACTGGAGCTTTCTTC. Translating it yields CASSPDTGAFF.

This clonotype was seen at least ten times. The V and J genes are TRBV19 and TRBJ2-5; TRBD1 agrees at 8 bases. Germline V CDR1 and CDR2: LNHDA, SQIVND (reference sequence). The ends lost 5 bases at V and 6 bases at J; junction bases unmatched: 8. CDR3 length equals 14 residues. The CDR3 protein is CASSHGQGIKTQYF. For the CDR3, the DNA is TGTGCCAGTAGTCACGGACAGGGCATAAAGACCCAGTACTTC.

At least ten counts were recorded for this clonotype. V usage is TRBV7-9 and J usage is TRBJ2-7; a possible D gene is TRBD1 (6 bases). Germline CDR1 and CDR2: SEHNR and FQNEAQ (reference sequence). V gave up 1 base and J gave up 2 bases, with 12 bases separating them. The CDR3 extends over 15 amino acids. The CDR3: CASSLVEGQTYEQYF. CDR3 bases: TGTGCCAGCAGCTTAGTTGAGGGACAAACCTACGAGCAGTACTTC.

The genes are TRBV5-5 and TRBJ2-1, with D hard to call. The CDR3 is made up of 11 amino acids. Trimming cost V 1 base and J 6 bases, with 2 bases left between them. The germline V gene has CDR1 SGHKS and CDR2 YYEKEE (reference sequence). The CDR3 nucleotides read TGTGCCAGCAGCTTGCTCAATGAGCAGTTCTTC. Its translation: CASSLLNEQFF.

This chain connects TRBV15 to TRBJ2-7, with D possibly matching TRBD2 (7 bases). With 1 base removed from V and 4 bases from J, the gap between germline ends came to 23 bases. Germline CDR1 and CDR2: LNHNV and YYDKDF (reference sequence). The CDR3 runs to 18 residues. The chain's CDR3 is CATSRVGGDFAGGYEQYF. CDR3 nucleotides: TGTGCCACCAGCAGAGTAGGGGGAGACTTCGCCGGGGGGTACGAGCAGTACTTC.

The CDR3 DNA sequence: TGTGCCAGCAGTGCCCCCGAACTTAACACTGAAGCTTTCTTT. Translation gives CASSAPELNTEAFF. The chain combines TRBV7-9 with TRBJ1-1; D is ambiguous. The CDR3 consists of 14 residues. Germline V lookup: CDR1 SEHNR, CDR2 FQNEAQ (reference sequence). V lost 6 bases and J 2 bases, leaving 13 bases between the germline ends.

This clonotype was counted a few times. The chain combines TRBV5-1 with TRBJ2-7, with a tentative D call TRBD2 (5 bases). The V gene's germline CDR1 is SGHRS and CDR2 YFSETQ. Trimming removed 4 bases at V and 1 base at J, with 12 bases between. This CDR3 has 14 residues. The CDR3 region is CASSGGPGSYEQYF. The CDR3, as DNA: TGCGCCAGCAGCGGCGGTCCGGGGTCCTACGAGCAGTACTTC.

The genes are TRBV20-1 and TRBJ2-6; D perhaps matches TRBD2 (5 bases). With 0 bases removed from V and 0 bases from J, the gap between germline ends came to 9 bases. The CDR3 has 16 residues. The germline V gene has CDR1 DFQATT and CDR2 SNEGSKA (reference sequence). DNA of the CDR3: TGCAGTGCTAGAGACGAGCGGAACTCTGGGGCCAACGTCCTGACTTTC. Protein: CSARDERNSGANVLTF.